The rows below give T cell receptor beta chains drawn from one sample of a study of regulatory T cells in long-lasting Graves disease. TCRdb re-analysed the multiplex PCR reads in MiXCR, keeping a single row per CDR3 protein. The repertoire holds about 220,000 distinct CDR3 sequences, with roughly 18% as singletons. These data also featured in a second study, about T cells in Graves' hyperthyroidism and ophthalmopathy.

The sequencing here drew on peripheral blood mononuclear cells (PBMCs), taken at new diagnosis, from a patient treated with antithyroid drugs. Receptor source: a woman in her thirties with Graves disease. Both conserved end residues are part of each CDR3. D genes are given only for firm matches. A row's size may be missing; if present it is once, few, many or a size class.

>TRBJ2-5|-|many|TRBV12-5
CASGRGAQETQYF
TGTGCTAGTGGCCGGGGGGCCCAAGAGACCCAGTACTTC
>TRBJ2-6|-|-|TRBV28
CASSFIGANVLTF
TGTGCCAGCAGTTTTATTGGGGCCAACGTCCTGACTTTC
>TRBJ2-7|-|few|TRBV14
CASSLRGTGTWEQYF
TGTGCCAGCAGCCTACGCGGGACGGGTACCTGGGAGCAGTACTTC
>TRBJ1-6|-|many|TRBV11-3
CASSFSGPDGTPLHF
TGTGCCAGCAGCTTCTCCGGCCCCGACGGGACACCCCTCCACTTT
>TRBJ2-7|-|many|TRBV7-7
CASSPRQDSYEQYF
TGTGCCAGCAGCCCGCGACAGGATTCCTACGAGCAGTACTTC
>TRBJ2-1|TRBD2|-|TRBV27
CASSSGLAGGKQFF
TGTGCCAGCAGCTCGGGACTAGCGGGAGGCAAGCAGTTCTTC
>TRBJ2-5|-|many|TRBV7-9
CASSLVGGTQYF
TGTGCCAGCAGCTTAGTCGGAGGGACCCAGTACTTC
>TRBJ1-1|-|many|TRBV28
CASSPTGPNTEAFF
TGTGCCAGCAGTCCCACAGGTCCGAACACTGAAGCTTTCTTT
>TRBJ2-2|-|-|TRBV12-3/TRBV12-4
CASSLGARANTGELFF
TGTGCCAGCAGTTTAGGCGCCAGGGCGAACACCGGGGAGCTGTTTTTT
>TRBJ1-6|-|-|TRBV19
CASKEAMGYNHSPLHF
TGTGCCAGTAAGGAAGCCATGGGGTATAATCATTCACCCCTCCACTTT
>TRBJ1-1|TRBD1|many|TRBV2
CASSVSGGPEAFF
TGTGCCAGCAGTGTATCAGGGGGTCCTGAAGCTTTCTTT
>TRBJ1-4|-|-|TRBV6-1
CASAQYLGAGGEKLFF
TGTGCCAGCGCCCAATATTTGGGGGCGGGAGGGGAAAAACTGTTTTTT
>TRBJ1-2|-|many|TRBV19
CASSRGGIDYGYTF
TGTGCCAGTAGCCGGGGGGGAATCGACTATGGCTACACCTTC
>TRBJ2-5|TRBD2|many|TRBV18
CASSPVAGQETQYF
TGTGCCAGCTCACCGGTAGCGGGGCAAGAGACCCAGTACTTC
>TRBJ2-4|-|few|TRBV12-3/TRBV12-4
CASSYSKGGELAKNIQYF
TGTGCCAGCAGTTACTCGAAGGGTGGGGAATTAGCCAAAAACATTCAGTACTTC
>TRBJ2-7|-|many|TRBV25-1
CASSEGQNPYYEQYF
TGTGCCAGCAGTGAGGGTCAAAACCCCTACTACGAGCAGTACTTC
>TRBJ2-1|TRBD2|many|TRBV11-2
CASSFVREGGNEQFF
TGTGCCAGCAGCTTCGTGCGGGAGGGAGGCAATGAGCAGTTCTTC
>TRBJ2-1|-|many|TRBV12-5
CASGLMPSDNEQFF
TGTGCTAGTGGTTTGATGCCATCTGACAATGAGCAGTTCTTC
>TRBJ1-5|TRBD1|-|TRBV19
CASSKGTGFGQPQHF
TGTGCCAGCAGTAAGGGGACAGGGTTTGGCCAGCCCCAGCATTTT
>TRBJ1-5|TRBD1|many|TRBV12-3/TRBV12-4
CASSRGAGTASNQPQHF
TGTGCCAGCAGCCGGGGGGCGGGGACAGCCTCCAATCAGCCCCAGCATTTT
>TRBJ1-2|-|many|TRBV3-1
CASSQGAWGPAGGYTF
TGTGCCAGCAGCCAAGGGGCCTGGGGCCCCGCGGGTGGCTACACCTTC
>TRBJ2-3|-|-|TRBV9
CASSVGPGAIGDTQYF
TGTGCCAGCAGCGTAGGGCCGGGGGCAATAGGAGATACGCAGTATTTT
>TRBJ1-1|TRBD1|many|TRBV18
CASSPRTGASNTEAFF
TGTGCCAGCTCACCACGGACAGGGGCCTCGAACACTGAAGCTTTCTTT
>TRBJ1-1|-|many|TRBV27
CASSFDANTEAFF
TGTGCCAGCAGTTTTGACGCGAACACTGAAGCTTTCTTT